The source of this TCR beta chain is a study of T cell changes during pregnancy in multiple sclerosis. This table comes from immunoSEQ multiplex PCR, and its TCRdb copy is limited to in-frame clones, with some not included. This table holds 50,000 or so clones, approximately 90% found once. The J segment lost 7 bases and the V segment lost 4 bases, leaving 4 bases of the junction unmatched. This CDR3 has 12 amino acids. CDR1 is SGHRS, CDR2 YFSETQ, per germline. This chain links TRBV5-1 with TRBJ2-7; TRBD2 matches 8 bases. This TCR came from a female donor with multiple sclerosis, enrolled in a pregnancy study. The sample was CD4+ T cells from peripheral blood mononuclear cells, taken after pregnancy. The CDR3 DNA reads as TGCGCCAGCAGCCGGGAGGGGGAAGAGCAGTACTTC. Translation: CASSREGEEQYF. Based on the CDR3 plus reference TRBV5-1 and TRBJ2-7, the full variable domain is KAGVTQTPRYLIKTRGQQVTLSCSPISGHRSVSWYQQTPGQGLQFLFEYFSETQRNKGNFPGRFSGRQFSNSRSEMNVSTLELGDSALYLCASSREGEEQYFGPGTRLTVT.